This TCR beta chain is drawn from a study of Tregs in tolerant kidney transplant recipients. Study outcomes and limitations: Findings come from small patient numbers and require larger validation. No direct test of biological reproducibility was done here. Tregs expanded with activated donor B cells seemed most donor-specific.

This CDR3 spans 14 amino acids. V lost 0 bases and J 1 base, leaving 3 bases between the germline ends. Germline loops: CDR1 KGHSH, CDR2 LQKENI. A word on this clone: Its antigen is unknown.

Generated by immunoSEQ multiplex PCR, the TCRdb table keeps only in-frame clones and is missing some. The top ten clones hold approximately 0.34% of a sample with 110,000 or so clones, around 87% of them seen once. The chain links TRBV18 to TRBJ2-2; D unclear. The receptor was derived from a human donor who received a combined kidney and bone marrow transplant. Source: CD4+ T cells from blood, taken before the transplant. The CDR3 sequence is CASSPPQNTGELFF. The DNA for the CDR3 is TGTGCCAGCTCACCACCTCAGAACACCGGGGAGCTGTTTTTT.